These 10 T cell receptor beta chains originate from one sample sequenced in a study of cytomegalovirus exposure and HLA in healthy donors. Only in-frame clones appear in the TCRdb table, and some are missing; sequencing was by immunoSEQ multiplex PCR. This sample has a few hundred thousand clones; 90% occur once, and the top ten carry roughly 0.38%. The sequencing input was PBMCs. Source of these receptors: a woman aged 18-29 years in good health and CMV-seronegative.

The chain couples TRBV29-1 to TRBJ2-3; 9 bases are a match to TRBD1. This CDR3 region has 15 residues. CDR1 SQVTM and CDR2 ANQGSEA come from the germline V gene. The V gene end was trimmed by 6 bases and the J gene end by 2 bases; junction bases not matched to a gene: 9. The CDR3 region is CSVVGTGMITDTQYF. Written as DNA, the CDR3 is TGCAGCGTGGTGGGGACAGGGATGATCACAGATACGCAGTATTTT.

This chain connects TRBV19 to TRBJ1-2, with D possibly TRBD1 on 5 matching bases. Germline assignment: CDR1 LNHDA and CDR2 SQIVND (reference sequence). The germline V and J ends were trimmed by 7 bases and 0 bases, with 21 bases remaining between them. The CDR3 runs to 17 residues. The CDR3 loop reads CASMSRQGGKANYGYTF. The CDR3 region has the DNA TGTGCCAGTATGAGTCGGCAGGGTGGGAAAGCTAACTATGGCTACACCTTC.

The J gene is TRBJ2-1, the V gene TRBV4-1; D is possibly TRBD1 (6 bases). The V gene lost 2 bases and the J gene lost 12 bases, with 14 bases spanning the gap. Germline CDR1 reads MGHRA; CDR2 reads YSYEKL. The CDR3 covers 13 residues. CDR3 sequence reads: CASSQLHTRGQFF. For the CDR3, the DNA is TGCGCCAGCAGCCAACTCCACACCAGGGGGCAGTTCTTC.

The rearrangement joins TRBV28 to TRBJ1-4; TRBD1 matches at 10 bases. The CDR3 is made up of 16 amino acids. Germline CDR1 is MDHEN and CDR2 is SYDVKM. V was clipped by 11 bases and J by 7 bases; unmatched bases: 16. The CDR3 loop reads CAVHPALGQGIEKLFF. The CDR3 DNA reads TGTGCCGTACACCCCGCGTTGGGACAGGGGATTGAAAAACTGTTTTTT.

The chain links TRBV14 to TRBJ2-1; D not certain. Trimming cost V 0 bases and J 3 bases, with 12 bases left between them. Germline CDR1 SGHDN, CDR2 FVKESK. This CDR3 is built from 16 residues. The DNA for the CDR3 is TGTGCCAGCAGCCAAGATCGTCTACCGGTCTACAATGAGCAGTTCTTC. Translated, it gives CASSQDRLPVYNEQFF.

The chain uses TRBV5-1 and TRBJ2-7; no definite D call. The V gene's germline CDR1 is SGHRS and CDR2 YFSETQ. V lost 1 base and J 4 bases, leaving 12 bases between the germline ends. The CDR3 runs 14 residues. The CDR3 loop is CASSLLRQDYEQYF. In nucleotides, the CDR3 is TGCGCCAGCAGCTTGTTGCGCCAAGATTACGAGCAGTACTTC.

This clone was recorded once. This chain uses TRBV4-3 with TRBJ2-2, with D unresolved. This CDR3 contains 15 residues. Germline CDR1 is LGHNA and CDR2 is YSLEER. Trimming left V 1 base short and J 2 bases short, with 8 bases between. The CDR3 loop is CASSQVARNTGELFF. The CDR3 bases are TGCGCCAGCAGCCAAGTTGCCAGAAACACCGGGGAGCTGTTTTTT.

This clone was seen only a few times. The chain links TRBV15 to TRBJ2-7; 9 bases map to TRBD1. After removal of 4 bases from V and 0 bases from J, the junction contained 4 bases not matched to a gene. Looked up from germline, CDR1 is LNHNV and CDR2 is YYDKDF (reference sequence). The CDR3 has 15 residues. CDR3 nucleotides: TGTGCCACCAGCAAGGACAGGGGACTCTCCTACGAGCAGTACTTC. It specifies CATSKDRGLSYEQYF.

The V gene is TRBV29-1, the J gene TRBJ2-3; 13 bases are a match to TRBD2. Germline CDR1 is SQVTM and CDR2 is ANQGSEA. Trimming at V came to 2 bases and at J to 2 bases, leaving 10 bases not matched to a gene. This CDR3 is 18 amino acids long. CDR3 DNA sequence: TGCAGCGTTGAATTTACTAGCGGGGGGGGCACCTTCACAGATACGCAGTATTTT. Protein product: CSVEFTSGGGTFTDTQYF.

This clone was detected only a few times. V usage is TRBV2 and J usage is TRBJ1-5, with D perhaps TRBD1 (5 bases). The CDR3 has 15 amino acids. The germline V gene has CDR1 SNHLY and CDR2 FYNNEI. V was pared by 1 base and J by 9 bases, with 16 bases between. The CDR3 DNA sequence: TGTGCCAGCAGTGAAGGCGGAGGGGAAAGGCTGCCCCAGCATTTT. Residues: CASSEGGGERLPQHF. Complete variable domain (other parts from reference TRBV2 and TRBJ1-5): EPEVTQTPSHQVTQMGQEVILRCVPISNHLYFYWYRQILGQKVEFLVSFYNNEISEKSEIFDDQFSVERPDGSNFTLKIRSTKLEDSAMYFCASSEGGGERLPQHFGDGTRLSIL.